This entry lists 14 T cell receptor beta chains sequenced from one sample in a study of CD8 T cells in acute hepatitis C reinfection. Assay: immunoSEQ multiplex PCR; the TCRdb copy retains only in-frame clones and omits some. The table lists 38,000 or so clones, approximately 90% of them singletons, with 0.5% in the top ten. Noted time point: naive CD8 control sorted from an acute-time-point sample. The sequencing input was naive CD8+ T cells from PBMCs. The receptor source for this set is a man aged 25 to 45 with chronic hepatitis C.

This clone was found once. The CDR3 DNA is TGTGCCAGCAGCCCAGAGGCGGAGGGGCGAAACACCGGGGAGCTGTTTTTT. Its protein is CASSPEAEGRNTGELFF. V and J are TRBV11-2 and TRBJ2-2; TRBD2 might be the D (6 bases). The germline CDR1 and CDR2 sequences are SGHAT and FQNNGV. Deletions cut 5 bases from V and 2 bases from J, with 18 bases between. CDR3 length: 17 amino acids.

This clone appeared a single time. The genes are TRBV15 and TRBJ2-1; tentatively, D is TRBD2 (7 bases). This CDR3 is built from 15 residues. The germline gives CDR1 LNHNV, CDR2 YYDKDF (reference sequence). Trimming stripped 5 bases from V and 10 bases from J, with 21 bases between. The CDR3 DNA sequence: TGTGCCACCAGCGAGCCTAGGGGGGGACGGGAAGAGCAGTTCTTC. This sequence encodes CATSEPRGGREEQFF.

The V gene is TRBV29-1, the J gene TRBJ2-2; a weak D match, TRBD2 (5 bases). Germline V gives CDR1 SQVTM, CDR2 ANQGSEA. The germline V and J ends were trimmed by 7 bases and 10 bases, with 16 bases remaining between them. This CDR3 has 12 amino acids. The CDR3: CSARTGLMELFF. CDR3 in DNA: TGCAGCGCTAGAACCGGACTTATGGAGCTGTTTTTT.

V gene TRBV28 combines with J gene TRBJ2-4; D gene unclear. Per the germline V gene, CDR1 is MDHEN and CDR2 is SYDVKM. CDR3 length: 16 residues. V gave up 5 bases and J gave up 0 bases, with 14 bases separating them. The CDR3 sequence is CASSTPTILAKNIQYF. The CDR3 DNA reads as TGTGCCAGCAGTACCCCGACGATACTAGCCAAAAACATTCAGTACTTC.

The chain links TRBV7-9 to TRBJ2-7, with 8 nucleotides matching TRBD2. V trimming: 7 bases; J trimming: 2 bases; junction bases outside the gene matches: 10. Germline CDR1 SEHNR, CDR2 FQNEAQ (reference sequence). The CDR3 consists of 15 residues. The CDR3 is CASIDEREPPYEQYF. For the CDR3, the DNA is TGTGCCAGCATCGATGAGCGGGAGCCCCCCTACGAGCAGTACTTC.

The V and J genes are TRBV27 and TRBJ2-1; either TRBD1 or TRBD2 may supply D (6 bases each). Per germline, CDR1 MNHEY and CDR2 SMNVEV (reference sequence). V dropped 7 bases and J dropped 0 bases, with 10 bases sitting between them. The CDR3 consists of 14 residues. For the CDR3, the DNA is TGTGCCAGCAACCCGGGGGCCTCCTACAATGAGCAGTTCTTC. This translates into CASNPGASYNEQFF.

The V and J genes are TRBV9 and TRBJ2-5; weak D call: TRBD2 (5 bases). Trimming took off 2 bases at V and 2 bases at J, with 10 bases between the two ends. The germline CDR1 and CDR2 sequences are SGDLS and YYNGEE. This CDR3 spans 14 amino acids. CDR3 nucleotide sequence: TGTGCCAGCAGCGTGGACTGGCGGCAAGAGACCCAGTACTTC. Encoded protein: CASSVDWRQETQYF.

The chain recombines TRBV7-2 with TRBJ2-5; unclear D gene. CDR3 length: 14 residues. Germline V gives CDR1 SGHTA, CDR2 FQGNSA. V was trimmed by 2 bases and J by 1 base, leaving 8 bases between them. CDR3 nucleotide sequence: TGTGCCAGCAGCTTAAACTATCCCCAAGAGACCCAGTACTTC. This codes for CASSLNYPQETQYF. Supplemented by reference TRBV7-2 and TRBJ2-5, the full variable domain reads GAGVSQSPSNKVTEKGKDVELRCDPISGHTALYWYRQSLGQGLEFLIYFQGNSAPDKSGLPSDRFSAERTGGSVSTLTIQRTQQEDSAVYLCASSLNYPQETQYFGPGTRLLVL.

The chain couples TRBV7-2 to TRBJ2-1; D gene uncertain. Germline CDR1 SGHTA, CDR2 FQGNSA. The CDR3 consists of 12 residues. Trimming stripped 5 bases from V and 8 bases from J, with 10 bases between. The CDR3, as DNA: TGTGCCAGCAGCCCCTCCGGTGATGAGCAGTTCTTC. Protein product: CASSPSGDEQFF. The complete variable domain, with remaining parts taken from reference TRBV7-2 and TRBJ2-1, reads GAGVSQSPSNKVTEKGKDVELRCDPISGHTALYWYRQSLGQGLEFLIYFQGNSAPDKSGLPSDRFSAERTGGSVSTLTIQRTQQEDSAVYLCASSPSGDEQFFGPGTRLTVL.

The V call is TRBV5-6, the J call TRBJ2-7; weak D call: TRBD2 (5 bases). The germline CDR1 and CDR2 sequences are SGHDT and YYEEEE. V was cut by 0 bases and J by 3 bases, with 7 bases left in between. This CDR3 is built from 13 residues. The CDR3 DNA sequence: TGTGCCAGCAGCTTGGGACTAAACTACGAGCAGTACTTC. Residues: CASSLGLNYEQYF.

The chain links TRBV4-1 to TRBJ2-3; D not resolved. V lost 1 base and J lost 4, with 6 bases in between. This CDR3 comprises 13 residues. Germline CDR1 is MGHRA and CDR2 is YSYEKL. The CDR3 DNA sequence: TGCGCCAGCAGCCAAGGTCGGGCAGATACGCAGTATTTT. It translates to CASSQGRADTQYF.

The chain is built from TRBV6-5 and TRBJ2-1; D might be TRBD2 (6 bases). From germline, CDR1 is MNHEY and CDR2 SVGAGI. Trimming pared 5 bases from V and 4 bases from J, leaving 12 bases between. There are 14 residues in the CDR3. The CDR3 nucleotides are TGTGCCAGCAGTCAAGGGACTTTTTACAATGAGCAGTTCTTC. As protein: CASSQGTFYNEQFF.

The gene calls are TRBV7-6 and TRBJ2-1; 11 nucleotides align to TRBD1. The CDR3 loop spans 14 amino acids. Germline V gene sequence: CDR1 SGHVS, CDR2 FNYEAQ. J lost 7 bases, V lost 5 bases, and 4 bases had no gene match. The CDR3 loop is CASSGGQGVNEQFF. CDR3 nucleotide sequence: TGTGCCAGCAGCGGGGGACAGGGGGTTAATGAGCAGTTCTTC.

This clone was detected once. This chain uses TRBV28 with TRBJ2-3; 8 positions match TRBD2. J gave up 2 bases and V 6 bases, and 22 bases lay outside the gene matches. The CDR3 runs 20 residues. CDR1 and CDR2 from the germline V gene are MDHEN and SYDVKM. CDR3 in amino acids: CASRCSPGLGPCVITDTQYF. The CDR3 coding sequence is TGTGCCAGCAGATGCTCCCCGGGACTAGGCCCTTGTGTAATCACAGATACGCAGTATTTT.